This T cell receptor beta chain was retrieved from a study of T-cell reconstitution after alpha-beta-depleted transplantation in children. The CDR3 contains 14 residues. CDR1 SGHDT and CDR2 YYEEEE come from the germline V gene. With 3 bases removed from V and 1 base from J, the gap between germline ends came to 8 bases. Study-wide results and caveats: Recipient T cells and thymic progenitors that survived gave rise to the high TCRbeta diversity observed at day 60 in some patients.

About this clonotype: Antigen: not known.

As it was prepared, the TCRbeta library received unique molecular identifiers. TCRdb re-called the PCR reads through MiXCR, storing one row per CDR3 protein. The sample contains just under 350,000 distinct CDR3 sequences, around 16% of which appear only once. The starting material was PBMCs, mostly from graft donor cells, obtained 360 days after TCRalphabeta/CD19-depleted stem cell transplant. The rearrangement links TRBV5-6 to TRBJ1-5; D is undetermined. The receptor comes from a male patient aged 2-10 years who had a stem cell transplant for acute lymphoblastic leukemia, so the T cells may come from the graft donor. The CDR3 DNA follows: TGTGCCAGCAGCTCAGAAGGGAGCAATCAGCCCCAGCATTTT. Protein product: CASSSEGSNQPQHF.